The T cell receptor beta chain under discussion was sequenced for a study of human T cells and chemical hapten exposure. Noted time point: patch test 2, 6 weeks after DPC sensitization. Specified treatment: therapeutic diphenylcyclopropenone sensitization with weekly scalp DPC. CDR1 and CDR2 from the germline V gene are MNHEY and SVGAGI. Trimming removed 1 base at V and 6 bases at J, with 7 bases between. The CDR3 consists of 13 residues. TCRdb analysed the RACE reads with MiXCR anew, one entry per CDR3 protein. The table has about 84,000 distinct CDR3 sequences, roughly a tenth seen once. There are many counts of this clonotype.

The TCR originated in a woman aged 45-59 years with alopecia areata. Some clones in this sample may be carry-over from other donors' samples. Sequenced material: whole blood, taken in connection with sensitization to the hapten diphenylcyclopropenone (DPC). The chain employs TRBV6-5 and TRBJ1-5, with a possible D match to TRBD1 (5 bases). CDR3 nucleotides: TGTGCCAGCAGTTACTGGGGGGGTCAGCCCCAGCATTTT. This translates into CASSYWGGQPQHF.